These T cell receptor beta chains were read from a single sample in a study of blood T cell repertoires in COVID-19. The repertoire was sequenced with immunoSEQ multiplex PCR; TCRdb's copy has only in-frame clones and lacks some. The sample has approximately 250,000 clones, over 75% seen once; the top ten hold about 9.3%. The source material was PBMCs or T cells enriched from blood (not recorded which). The receptors were gathered from a woman in her forties or fifties with acute COVID-19. CDR3s include the opening cysteine and the closing phenylalanine or tryptophan. D genes are given only for firm matches. Size tells how often a clone was seen (once, few, many) or the class of an expanded clone, and some rows leave it out.

>-|TRBD1|TRBJ1-2|TRBV30
TGTGCCTGGGGTGGACAGGCCTTAGCTAACTATGGCTACACCTTC
CAWGGQALANYGYTF
>-|TRBD1|TRBJ1-4|TRBV19
TGTGCCAGTAGTACAGGACAGGGGGATTTAGCTAATGAAAAACTGTTTTTT
CASSTGQGDLANEKLFF
>-|TRBD1|TRBJ2-1|TRBV25-1
TGTGCCAGCAGTGAAGGACAGGGGGCGGCCAATGAGCAGTTCTTC
CASSEGQGAANEQFF
>-|-|TRBJ2-6|TRBV19
TGTGCCAGTAGTGTCAGCTCTGGGGCCAACGTCCTGACTTTC
CASSVSSGANVLTF
>-|TRBD1|TRBJ2-5|TRBV5-1
TGCGCCAGCAGCCCCGGGACAGCACAAGAGACCCAGTACTTC
CASSPGTAQETQYF
>-|-|TRBJ1-5|TRBV4-3
TGCGCCAGCAGCCAAGGTCCCCAATATCAGCCCCAGCATTTT
CASSQGPQYQPQHF
>-|TRBD2|TRBJ2-1|TRBV29-1
TGCAGCGTAGGAACTAGCGGGGGATTCTACAATGAGCAGTTCTTC
CSVGTSGGFYNEQFF
>-|TRBD1|TRBJ2-3|TRBV19
TGTGCCAGTAGTATTAAGGGGGCCGCAGATACGCAGTATTTT
CASSIKGAADTQYF
>-|-|TRBJ1-2|TRBV12-3/TRBV12-4
TGTGCCAGCAGTTGGGAGGCCTCGGAAGGCTACACCTTC
CASSWEASEGYTF
>-|-|TRBJ2-7|TRBV12-5
TGTGCTAGTGGTTTGGGGAGAACTCCCCCCTTAGCCTACGAGCAGTACTTC
CASGLGRTPPLAYEQYF
>-|TRBD1|TRBJ1-2|TRBV6-5
TGTGCCAGCAGAGGGGACAGTGGCTACACCTTC
CASRGDSGYTF
>-|TRBD1|TRBJ1-1|TRBV6-2/TRBV6-3
TGTGCCAGCAGTCCACTCGACAGGGTGAACACTGAAGCTTTCTTT
CASSPLDRVNTEAFF
>-|TRBD1|TRBJ2-7|TRBV7-8
TGTGCCAGCAGCTCGGACAGGAGGAGCCACGAGCAGTACTTC
CASSSDRRSHEQYF
>-|-|TRBJ2-5|TRBV2
TGTGCCAGCAGGTCAGGGGTGGGAGAGACCCAGTACTTC
CASRSGVGETQYF
>-|TRBD1|TRBJ1-2|TRBV6-2/TRBV6-3
TGTGCCAGCAGTTTCGCCCGGGACAGGGGGCTAAGCTACACCTTC
CASSFARDRGLSYTF
>-|-|TRBJ2-5|TRBV5-1
TGCGCCAGCAGCTTGTCTAGCACCCTCTACCAAGAGACCCAGTACTTC
CASSLSSTLYQETQYF
>once|TRBD1|TRBJ1-1|TRBV6-5
TGTGCCAGCAGGGGGGGACAGGGGATGAACACTGAAGCTTTCTTT
CASRGGQGMNTEAFF
>once|-|TRBJ1-2|TRBV10-3
TGTGCCATCAGAGCCACAGAGAACTATGGCTACACCTTC
CAIRATENYGYTF
>-|-|TRBJ2-1|TRBV10-3
TGTGCCATCAGTTCAGGTGGGGGGGCGCGGAATGAGCAGTTCTTC
CAISSGGGARNEQFF
>once|TRBD1|TRBJ1-3|TRBV6-5
TGTGCCAGCAGCGACAGGGGGCCTGGAAACACCATATATTTT
CASSDRGPGNTIYF
>-|TRBD2|TRBJ2-5|TRBV5-4
TGTGCCAGCAGCTTGGAGTCGCGGGGGGGAGCCAAGGTAGAGACCCAGTACTTC
CASSLESRGGAKVETQYF
>few|TRBD2|TRBJ2-3|TRBV19
TGTGCCAGCAGTCTTAGCGGGGGGCGTGGCACAGATACGCAGTATTTT
CASSLSGGRGTDTQYF
>-|TRBD2|TRBJ2-1|TRBV6-2/TRBV6-3
TGTGCCAGCAGTTTACTAGCGGGGGGGACTTACAATGAGCAGTTCTTC
CASSLLAGGTYNEQFF
>-|TRBD1|TRBJ1-2|TRBV12-3/TRBV12-4
TGTGCCAGCAGTTTGAGACAGGGCCTCTACACCTTC
CASSLRQGLYTF
>-|-|TRBJ1-1|TRBV5-6
TGTGCCAGCAGCCCTGGTGTCTTTCAGGGGATGACCGAAGCTTTCTTT
CASSPGVFQGMTEAFF